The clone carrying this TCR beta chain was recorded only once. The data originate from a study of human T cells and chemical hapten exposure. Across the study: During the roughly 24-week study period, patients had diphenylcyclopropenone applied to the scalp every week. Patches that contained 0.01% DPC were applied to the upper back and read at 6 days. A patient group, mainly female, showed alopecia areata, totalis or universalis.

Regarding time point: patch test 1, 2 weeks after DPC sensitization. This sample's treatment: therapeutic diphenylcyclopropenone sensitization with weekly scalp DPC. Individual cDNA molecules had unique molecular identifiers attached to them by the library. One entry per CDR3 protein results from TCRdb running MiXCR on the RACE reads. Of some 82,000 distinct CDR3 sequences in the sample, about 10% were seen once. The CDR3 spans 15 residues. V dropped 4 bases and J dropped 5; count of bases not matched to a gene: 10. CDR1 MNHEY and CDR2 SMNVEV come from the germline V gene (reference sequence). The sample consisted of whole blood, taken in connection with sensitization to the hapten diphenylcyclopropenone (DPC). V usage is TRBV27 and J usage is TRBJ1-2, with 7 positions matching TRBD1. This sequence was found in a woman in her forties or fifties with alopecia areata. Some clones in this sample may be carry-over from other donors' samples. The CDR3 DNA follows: TGTGCCAGCAGTTCCGGAGGGGGCGGATCTTATGGCTACACCTTC. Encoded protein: CASSSGGGGSYGYTF.